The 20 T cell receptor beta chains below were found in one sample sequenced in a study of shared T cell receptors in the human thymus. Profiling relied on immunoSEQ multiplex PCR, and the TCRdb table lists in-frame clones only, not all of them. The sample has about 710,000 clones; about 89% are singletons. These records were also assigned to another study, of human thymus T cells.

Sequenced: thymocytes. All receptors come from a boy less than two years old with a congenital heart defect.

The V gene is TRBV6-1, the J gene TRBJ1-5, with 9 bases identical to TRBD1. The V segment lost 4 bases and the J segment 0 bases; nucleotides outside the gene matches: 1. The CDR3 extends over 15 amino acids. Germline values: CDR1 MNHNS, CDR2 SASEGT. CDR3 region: CASSGDRDSNQPQHF. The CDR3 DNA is TGTGCCAGCAGTGGGGACAGGGATAGCAATCAGCCCCAGCATTTT.

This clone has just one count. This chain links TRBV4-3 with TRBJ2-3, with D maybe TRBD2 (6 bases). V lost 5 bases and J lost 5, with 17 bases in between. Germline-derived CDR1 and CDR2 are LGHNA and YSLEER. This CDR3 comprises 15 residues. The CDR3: CASSTPTEGKDTQYF. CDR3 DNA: TGCGCCAGCAGCACCCCTACGGAGGGCAAAGATACGCAGTATTTT.

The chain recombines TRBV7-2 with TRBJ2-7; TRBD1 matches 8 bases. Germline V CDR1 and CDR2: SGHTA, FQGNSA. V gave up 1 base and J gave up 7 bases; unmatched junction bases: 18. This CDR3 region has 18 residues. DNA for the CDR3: TGTGCCAGCAGCTTAGGGAATGGCAGGGGGCATGGGATAAGTGAGCAGTACTTC. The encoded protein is CASSLGNGRGHGISEQYF.

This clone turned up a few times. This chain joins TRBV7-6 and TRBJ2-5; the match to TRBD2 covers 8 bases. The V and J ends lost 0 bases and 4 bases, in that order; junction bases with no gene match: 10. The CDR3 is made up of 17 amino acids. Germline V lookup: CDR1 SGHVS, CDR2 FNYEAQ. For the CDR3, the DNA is TGTGCCAGCAGCTTAGCGAGTGCGGGGGGCCTTCCAGAGACCCAGTACTTC. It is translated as CASSLASAGGLPETQYF. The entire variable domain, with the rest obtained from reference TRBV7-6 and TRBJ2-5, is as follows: GAGVSQSPRYKVTKRGQDVALRCDPISGHVSLYWYRQALGQGPEFLTYFNYEAQQDKSGLPNDRFSAERPEGSISTLTIQRTEQRDSAMYRCASSLASAGGLPETQYFGPGTRLLVL.

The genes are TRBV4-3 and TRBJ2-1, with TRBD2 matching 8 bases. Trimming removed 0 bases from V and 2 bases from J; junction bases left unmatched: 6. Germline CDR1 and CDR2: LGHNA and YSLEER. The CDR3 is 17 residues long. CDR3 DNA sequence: TGCGCCAGCAGCCAAGATTCCAGCGGGAGTACCTACAATGAGCAGTTCTTC. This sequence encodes CASSQDSSGSTYNEQFF.

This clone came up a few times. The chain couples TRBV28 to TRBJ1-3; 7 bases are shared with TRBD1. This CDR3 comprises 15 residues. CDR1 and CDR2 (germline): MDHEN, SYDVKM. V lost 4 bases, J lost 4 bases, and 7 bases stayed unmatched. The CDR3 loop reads CASSSYRGAGNTIYF. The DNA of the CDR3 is TGTGCCAGCAGTTCCTACAGGGGAGCCGGAAACACCATATATTTT.

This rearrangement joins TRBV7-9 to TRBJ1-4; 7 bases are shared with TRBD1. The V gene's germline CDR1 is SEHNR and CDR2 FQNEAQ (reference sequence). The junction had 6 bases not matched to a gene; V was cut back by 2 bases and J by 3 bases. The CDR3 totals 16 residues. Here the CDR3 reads CASSLISGTANEKLFF. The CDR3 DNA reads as TGTGCCAGCAGCTTAATATCCGGGACAGCTAATGAAAAACTGTTTTTT.

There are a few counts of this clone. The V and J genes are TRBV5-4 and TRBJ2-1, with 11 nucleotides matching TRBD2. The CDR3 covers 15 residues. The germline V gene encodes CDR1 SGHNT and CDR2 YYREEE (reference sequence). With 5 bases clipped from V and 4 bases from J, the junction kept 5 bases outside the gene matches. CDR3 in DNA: TGTGCCAGCAGGGGGGGACTAGCGGATTACAATGAGCAGTTCTTC. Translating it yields CASRGGLADYNEQFF.

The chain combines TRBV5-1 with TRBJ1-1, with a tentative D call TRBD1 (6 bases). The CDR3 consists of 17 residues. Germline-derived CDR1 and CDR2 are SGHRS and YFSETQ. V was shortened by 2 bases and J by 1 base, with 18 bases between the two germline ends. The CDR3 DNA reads TGCGCCAGCAGCTTTTCAGGGACACCAAACAAGAACACTGAAGCTTTCTTT. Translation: CASSFSGTPNKNTEAFF.

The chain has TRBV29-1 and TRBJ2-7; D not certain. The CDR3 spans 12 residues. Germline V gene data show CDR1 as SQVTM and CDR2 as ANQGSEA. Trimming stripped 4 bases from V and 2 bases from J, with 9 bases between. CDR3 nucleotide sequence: TGCAGCGTTGGTGTGGGCCCCTACGAGCAGTACTTC. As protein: CSVGVGPYEQYF.

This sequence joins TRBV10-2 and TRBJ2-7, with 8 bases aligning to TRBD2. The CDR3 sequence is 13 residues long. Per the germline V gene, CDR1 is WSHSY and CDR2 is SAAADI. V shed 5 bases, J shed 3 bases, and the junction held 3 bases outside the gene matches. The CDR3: CASSSGGGYEQYF. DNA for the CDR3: TGCGCCAGCAGTTCCGGGGGGGGCTACGAGCAGTACTTC.

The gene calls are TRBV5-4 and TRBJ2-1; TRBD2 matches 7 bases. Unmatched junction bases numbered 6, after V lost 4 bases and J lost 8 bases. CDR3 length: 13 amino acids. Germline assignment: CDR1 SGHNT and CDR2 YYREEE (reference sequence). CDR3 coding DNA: TGTGCCAGCAGCCAGGGAGGGCGGCATGAGCAGTTCTTC. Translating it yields CASSQGGRHEQFF.

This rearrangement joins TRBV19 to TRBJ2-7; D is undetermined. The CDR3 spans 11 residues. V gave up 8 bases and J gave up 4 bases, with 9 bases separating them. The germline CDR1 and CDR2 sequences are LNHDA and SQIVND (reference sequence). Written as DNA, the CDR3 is TGTGCCAGTGGCACATGTTACGAGCAGTACTTC. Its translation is CASGTCYEQYF.

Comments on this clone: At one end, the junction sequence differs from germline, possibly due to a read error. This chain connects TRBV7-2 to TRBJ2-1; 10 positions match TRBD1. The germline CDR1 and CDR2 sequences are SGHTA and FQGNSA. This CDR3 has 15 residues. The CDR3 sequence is CARSSGQGTHNEQFF. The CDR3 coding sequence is TGTGCCAGAAGCTCGGGACAGGGGACCCACAATGAGCAGTTCTTC.

The CDR3 spells CASSCRQGLGYGYTF. In DNA form, the CDR3 reads TGTGCCAGCAGCTGCAGACAGGGGTTGGGCTATGGCTACACCTTC. The rearrangement uses TRBV7-2 and TRBJ1-2; 8 nucleotides match TRBD1. Germline V gene sequence: CDR1 SGHTA, CDR2 FQGNSA. CDR3 size: 15 residues. V was pared by 4 bases and J by 4 bases, with 8 bases of the junction left unmatched.

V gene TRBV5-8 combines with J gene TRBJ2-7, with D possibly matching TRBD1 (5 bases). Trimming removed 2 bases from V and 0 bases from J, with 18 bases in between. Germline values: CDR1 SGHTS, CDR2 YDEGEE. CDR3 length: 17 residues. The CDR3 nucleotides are TGTGCCAGCAGCTTTTTGTTGAAGGACACCGACTCCTACGAGCAGTACTTC. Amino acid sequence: CASSFLLKDTDSYEQYF.

Written as DNA, the CDR3 is TGTGCCAGTAGTATTGACAGGGTAAACGGCTACACCTTC. It is translated as CASSIDRVNGYTF. The chain couples TRBV19 to TRBJ1-2, with 7 bases fitting TRBD1. Germline V gives CDR1 LNHDA, CDR2 SQIVND (reference sequence). The CDR3 loop spans 13 amino acids. V gave up 3 bases and J gave up 8 bases; unmatched junction bases: 6.

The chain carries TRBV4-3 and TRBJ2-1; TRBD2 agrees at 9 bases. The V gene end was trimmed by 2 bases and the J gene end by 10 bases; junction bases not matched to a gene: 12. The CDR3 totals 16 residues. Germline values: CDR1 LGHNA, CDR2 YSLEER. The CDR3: CASSQSSGITTWEQFF. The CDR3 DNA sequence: TGCGCCAGCAGCCAATCTAGCGGGATCACGACTTGGGAGCAGTTCTTC.

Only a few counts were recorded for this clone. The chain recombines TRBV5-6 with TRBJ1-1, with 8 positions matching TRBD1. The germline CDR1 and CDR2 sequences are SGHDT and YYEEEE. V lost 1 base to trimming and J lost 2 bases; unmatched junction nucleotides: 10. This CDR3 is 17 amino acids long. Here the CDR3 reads CASSLCGQGGKNTEAFF. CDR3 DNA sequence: TGTGCCAGCAGCTTGTGTGGACAGGGAGGCAAAAACACTGAAGCTTTCTTT.

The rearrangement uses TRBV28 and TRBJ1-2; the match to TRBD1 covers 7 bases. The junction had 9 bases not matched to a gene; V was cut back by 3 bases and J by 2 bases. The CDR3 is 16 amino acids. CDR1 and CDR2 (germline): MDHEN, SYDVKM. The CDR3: CASSFPRQGENYGYTF. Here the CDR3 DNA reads TGTGCCAGCAGTTTTCCTCGACAGGGTGAGAACTATGGCTACACCTTC.